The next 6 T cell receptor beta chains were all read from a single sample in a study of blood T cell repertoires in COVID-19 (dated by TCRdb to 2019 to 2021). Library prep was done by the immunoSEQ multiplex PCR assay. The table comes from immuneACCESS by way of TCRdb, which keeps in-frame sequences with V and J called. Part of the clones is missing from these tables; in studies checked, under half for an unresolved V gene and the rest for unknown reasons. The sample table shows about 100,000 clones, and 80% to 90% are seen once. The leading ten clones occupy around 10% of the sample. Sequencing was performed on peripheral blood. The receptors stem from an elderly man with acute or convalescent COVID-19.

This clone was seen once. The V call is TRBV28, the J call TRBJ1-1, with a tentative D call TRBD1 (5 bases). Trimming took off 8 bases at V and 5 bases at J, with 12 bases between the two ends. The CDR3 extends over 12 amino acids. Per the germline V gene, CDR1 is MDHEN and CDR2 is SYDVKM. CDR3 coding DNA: TGTGCCAGCGACGGGGGGAGGACTGAAGCTTTCTTT. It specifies CASDGGRTEAFF.

The CDR3 reads CAWIETDTQYF. The CDR3 coding sequence is TGTGCCTGGATTGAGACAGATACGCAGTATTTT. The V and J genes are TRBV30 and TRBJ2-3; no reliable D call. V was clipped by 4 bases and J by 3 bases, with 5 bases between them. This CDR3 is 11 amino acids long. Germline values: CDR1 GTSNPN, CDR2 SVGIG (reference sequence).

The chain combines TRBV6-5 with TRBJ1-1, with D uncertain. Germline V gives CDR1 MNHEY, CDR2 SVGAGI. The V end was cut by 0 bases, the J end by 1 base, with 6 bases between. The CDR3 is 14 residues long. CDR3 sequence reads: CASSYSRGNTEAFF. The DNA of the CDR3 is TGTGCCAGCAGTTACTCGAGAGGGAACACTGAAGCTTTCTTT.

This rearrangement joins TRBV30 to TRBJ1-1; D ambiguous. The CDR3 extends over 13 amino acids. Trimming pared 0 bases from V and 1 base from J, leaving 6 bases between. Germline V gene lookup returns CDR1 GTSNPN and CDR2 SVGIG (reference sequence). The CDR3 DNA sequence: TGTGCCTGGAGTGTGTTCGGGAACACTGAAGCTTTCTTT. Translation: CAWSVFGNTEAFF.

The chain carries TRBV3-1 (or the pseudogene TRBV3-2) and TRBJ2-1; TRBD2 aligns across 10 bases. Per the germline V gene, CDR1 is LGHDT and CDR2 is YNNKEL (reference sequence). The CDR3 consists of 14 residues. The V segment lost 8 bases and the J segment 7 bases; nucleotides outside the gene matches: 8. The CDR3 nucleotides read TGTGCCAGCTCCTATAGCGGGAGGTGGAATGAGCAGTTCTTC. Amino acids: CASSYSGRWNEQFF.

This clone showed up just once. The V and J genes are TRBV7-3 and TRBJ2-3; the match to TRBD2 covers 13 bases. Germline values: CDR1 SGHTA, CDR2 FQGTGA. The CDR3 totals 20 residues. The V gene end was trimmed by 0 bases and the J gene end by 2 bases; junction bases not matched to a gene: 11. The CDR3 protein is CASSLTGTSGNYRVTDTQYF. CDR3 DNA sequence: TGTGCCAGCAGCTTAACCGGGACTAGCGGGAACTACCGAGTCACAGATACGCAGTATTTT. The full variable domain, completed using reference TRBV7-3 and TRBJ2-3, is GAGVSQTPSNKVTEKGKYVELRCDPISGHTALYWYRQSLGQGPEFLIYFQGTGAADDSGLPNDRFFAVRPEGSVSTLKIQRTERGDSAVYLCASSLTGTSGNYRVTDTQYFGPGTRLTVL.